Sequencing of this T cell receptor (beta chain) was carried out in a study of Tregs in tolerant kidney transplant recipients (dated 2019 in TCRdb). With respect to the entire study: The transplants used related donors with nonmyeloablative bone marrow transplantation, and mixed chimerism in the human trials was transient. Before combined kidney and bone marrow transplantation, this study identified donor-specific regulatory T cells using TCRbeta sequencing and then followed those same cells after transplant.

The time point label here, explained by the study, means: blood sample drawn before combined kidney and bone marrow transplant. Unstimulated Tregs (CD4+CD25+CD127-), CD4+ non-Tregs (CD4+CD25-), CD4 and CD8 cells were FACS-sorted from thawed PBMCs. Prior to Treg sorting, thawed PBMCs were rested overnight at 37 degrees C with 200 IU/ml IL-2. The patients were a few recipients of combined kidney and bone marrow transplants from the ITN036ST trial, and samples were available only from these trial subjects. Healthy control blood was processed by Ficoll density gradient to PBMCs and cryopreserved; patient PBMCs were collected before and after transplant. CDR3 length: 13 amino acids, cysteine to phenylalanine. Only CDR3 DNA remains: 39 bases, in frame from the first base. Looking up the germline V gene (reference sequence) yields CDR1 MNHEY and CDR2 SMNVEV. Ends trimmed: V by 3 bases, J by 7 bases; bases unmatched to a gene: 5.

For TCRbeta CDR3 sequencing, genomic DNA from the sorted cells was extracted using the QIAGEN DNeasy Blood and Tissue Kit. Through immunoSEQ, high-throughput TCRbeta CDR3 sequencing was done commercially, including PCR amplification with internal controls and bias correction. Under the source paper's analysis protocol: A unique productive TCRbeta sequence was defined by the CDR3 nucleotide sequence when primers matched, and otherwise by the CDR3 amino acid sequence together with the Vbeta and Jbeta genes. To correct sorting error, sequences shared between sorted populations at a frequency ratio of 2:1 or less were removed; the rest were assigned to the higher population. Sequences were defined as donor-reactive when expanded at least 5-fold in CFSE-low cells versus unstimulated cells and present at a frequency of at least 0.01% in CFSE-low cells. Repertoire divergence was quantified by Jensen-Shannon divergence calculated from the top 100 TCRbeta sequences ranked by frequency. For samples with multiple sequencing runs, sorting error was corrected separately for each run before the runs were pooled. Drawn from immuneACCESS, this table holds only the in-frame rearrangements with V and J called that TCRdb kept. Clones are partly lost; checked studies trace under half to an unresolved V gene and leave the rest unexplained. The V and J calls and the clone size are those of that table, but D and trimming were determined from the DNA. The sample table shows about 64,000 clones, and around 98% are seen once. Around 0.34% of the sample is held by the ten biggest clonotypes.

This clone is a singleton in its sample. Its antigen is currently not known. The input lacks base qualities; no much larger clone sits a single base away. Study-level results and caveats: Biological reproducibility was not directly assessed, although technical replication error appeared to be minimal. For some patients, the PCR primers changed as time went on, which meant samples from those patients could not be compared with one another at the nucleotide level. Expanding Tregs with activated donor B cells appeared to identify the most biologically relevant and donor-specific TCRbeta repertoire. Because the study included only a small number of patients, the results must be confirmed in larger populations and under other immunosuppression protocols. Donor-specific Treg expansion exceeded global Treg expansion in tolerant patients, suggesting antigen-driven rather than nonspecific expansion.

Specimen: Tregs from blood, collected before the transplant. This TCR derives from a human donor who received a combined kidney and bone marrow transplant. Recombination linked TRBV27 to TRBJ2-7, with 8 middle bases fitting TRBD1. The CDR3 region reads CASSLPGGREQYF. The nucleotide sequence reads TGTGCCAGCAGTTTGCCAGGGGGCAGGGAGCAGTACTTC.